This T cell receptor beta chain was recorded in a study of early T cells in non-severe SARS-CoV-2 infection (dated by TCRdb to the early 2020s). Regarding the complete study: Bulk RNA from unsorted whole blood was used for TCR sequencing, so alpha and beta chains could not be paired. Overall study outcomes, separate from this receptor: VDJdb matching was skewed toward anti-spike CD8 responses and likely underestimated virus-specific expansions, missing private and CD4 specificities.

The sample holds a few counts of this clonotype. The antigen this receptor binds is unknown. No base quality values were provided; no much bigger clone lies one nucleotide off. The library was obtained by 5' RACE. Sequenced using a NextSeq 500. To correct for sequencing error and PCR bias, the TCR library protocol tagged individual cDNA molecules with unique molecular identifiers. Both TCR alpha and beta chains were sequenced, and tight co-correlation was observed between alpha and beta sequence abundances in each sample. The authors processed their data as follows. V gene, J gene and CDR3 annotation of TCR sequences was performed with Decombinator V4. Expanded TCRs were defined as changing significantly between any two time points under a Poisson model with p below 0.0001. Abundances of TCRs were expressed as counts per million after normalisation to the total number of TCRs sequenced in each sample. MAIT TCRs were defined by TRAV1-2 paired with TRAJ12, TRAJ20 or TRAJ33, and iNKT TCRs by TRAV10 paired with TRAJ18. A search of VDJdb, accessed on 1 November 2021, was run for TCRs annotated to CMV, EBV and SARS-CoV-2, with TCRs annotated for multiple antigens excluded. The public sequencing data were trimmed at Q25 with fastp and processed into clonotypes with MiXCR by TCRdb, which kept only in-frame beta chains. Each CDR3 protein gets just one entry, which takes the most common genes and DNA from the rows behind it. TCRdb, not the authors, supplied the V and J calls. The sample records about 36,000 distinct CDR3 sequences, less than 5% of which are singletons. The ten largest clones take up about 9% of the sample.

Set within a cohort of healthcare workers in London, UK, this nested case-control study involved weekly PCR testing of nasopharyngeal swabs along with blood sampling. Between 23 and 31 March 2020, the week of the UK lockdown, healthcare workers were enrolled and then followed up weekly for as long as 16 weeks. The CDR3 runs 15 residues from the cysteine to the valine. Only the CDR3 part of the read is kept: 45 bases, read in frame from the first base. V and J are trimmed by 2 bases and 8 bases, and the gene matches miss 9 bases of the junction. Per the germline V gene, KGHSH is the CDR1 and LQKENI is the CDR2.

This clonotype originated in an adult who was a healthcare worker with PCR-confirmed SARS-CoV-2 infection or an uninfected control (not recorded which). In this chain, TRBV18 is recombined with TRBJ2-7; the junction holds 10 bases that match TRBD2. Sequencing was performed on whole blood. Here the CDR3 is given as CASSPSAGGPSKQYV. The DNA sequence is TGTGCCAGCTCACCATCAGCGGGAGGGCCTTCCAAGCAGTACGTC.